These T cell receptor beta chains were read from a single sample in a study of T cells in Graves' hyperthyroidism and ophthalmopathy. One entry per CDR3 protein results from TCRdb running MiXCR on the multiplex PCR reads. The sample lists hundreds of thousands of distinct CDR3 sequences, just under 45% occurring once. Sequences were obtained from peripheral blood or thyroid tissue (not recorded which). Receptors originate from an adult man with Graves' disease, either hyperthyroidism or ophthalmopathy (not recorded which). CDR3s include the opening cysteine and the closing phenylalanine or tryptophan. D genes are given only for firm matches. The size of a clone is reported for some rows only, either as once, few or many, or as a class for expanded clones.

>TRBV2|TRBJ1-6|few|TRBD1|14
CASSLGTGVIPLHF
TGTGCCAGCAGTCTCGGGACAGGGGTAATACCACTCCACTTT
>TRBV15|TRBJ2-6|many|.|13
CATGGGGANVLTF
TGTGCCACGGGGGGCGGTGGGGCCAACGTCCTGACTTTC
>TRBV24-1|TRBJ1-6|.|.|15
CATSGEGTPRSPLHF
TGTGCCACCAGTGGAGAAGGGACCCCCCGGTCACCCCTCCACTTT
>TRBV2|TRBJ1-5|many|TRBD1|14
CASSTGQGRQPQHF
TGTGCCAGCAGTACGGGACAGGGCCGGCAGCCCCAGCATTTT
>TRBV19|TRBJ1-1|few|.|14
CASSIRVGYTEAFF
TGTGCCAGTAGTATCAGGGTCGGTTACACTGAAGCTTTCTTT
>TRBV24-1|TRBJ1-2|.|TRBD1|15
CARDMGQGVNYGYTF
TGTGCTAGAGATATGGGACAGGGCGTAAACTATGGCTACACCTTC
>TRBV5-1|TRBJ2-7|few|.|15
CASSLEPGGDYEQYF
TGCGCCAGCAGCTTGGAGCCAGGAGGAGACTACGAGCAGTACTTC
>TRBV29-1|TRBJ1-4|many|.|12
CSGHNPNEKLFF
TGCAGCGGACATAACCCAAATGAAAAACTGTTTTTT
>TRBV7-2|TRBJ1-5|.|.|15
CASSQNGQHNQPQHF
TGCGCCAGCAGCCAAAATGGACAACACAATCAGCCCCAGCATTTT
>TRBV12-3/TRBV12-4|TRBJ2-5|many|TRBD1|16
CASSLLAGQGAETQYF
TGTGCCAGCAGTTTACTCGCGGGACAGGGGGCGGAGACCCAGTACTTC
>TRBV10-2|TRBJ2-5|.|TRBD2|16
CASSAELAGGSETQYF
TGCGCCAGCAGTGCTGAACTAGCGGGAGGGAGTGAGACCCAGTACTTC
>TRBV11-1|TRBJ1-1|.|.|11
CASRANTEAFF
TGTGCCAGCCGGGCGAACACTGAAGCTTTCTTT
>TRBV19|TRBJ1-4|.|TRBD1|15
CASRTGTGINEKLFF
TGTGCCAGTAGGACCGGGACAGGGATCAATGAAAAACTGTTTTTT
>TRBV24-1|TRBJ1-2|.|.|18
CASSEAIQAGGFSYGYTF
TGTGCCAGCAGTGAAGCAATCCAAGCGGGCGGATTTTCCTATGGCTACACCTTC
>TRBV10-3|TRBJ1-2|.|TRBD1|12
CAGLRTGDGYTF
TGTGCCGGACTAAGGACAGGGGACGGCTACACCTTC
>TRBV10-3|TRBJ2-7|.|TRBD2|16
CATSDGLAGGPYEQYF
TGTGCCACCAGTGATGGTCTAGCGGGGGGGCCGTACGAGCAGTACTTC
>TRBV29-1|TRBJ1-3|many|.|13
CSVEDYDGNTIYF
TGCAGCGTTGAAGATTATGACGGAAACACCATATATTTT
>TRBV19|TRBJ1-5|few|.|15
CASSLKGQVNQPQHF
TGTGCCAGTAGTTTAAAAGGACAAGTTAATCAGCCCCAGCATTTT
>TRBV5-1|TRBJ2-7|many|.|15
CASSLGTLQGYEQYF
TGCGCCAGCAGCTTGGGGACGCTACAGGGCTACGAGCAGTACTTC
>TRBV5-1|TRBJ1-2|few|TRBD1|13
CASSYYRGQGYTF
TGCGCCAGCAGCTATTACAGGGGGCAAGGCTACACCTTC
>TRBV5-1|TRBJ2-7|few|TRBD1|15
CASSPGTGVSYEQYF
TGTGCCAGCAGCCCCGGGACAGGGGTCTCCTACGAGCAGTACTTC
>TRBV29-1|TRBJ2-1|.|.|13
CSVAPPGSNEQFF
TGCAGCGTTGCTCCCCCAGGTTCCAATGAGCAGTTCTTC